This T cell receptor (beta chain) was profiled in a study of blood T cell repertoires in COVID-19. Across the study: Samples of COVID-19 (acute and convalescent) were obtained from the United States, Italy and Spain. PBMCs, B-cell-depleted T cells, or T cells provided the cDNA or gDNA that made up the material.

Original data processing: Researchers report that nucleated cell counts were estimated from reference gene primer amplification. Libraries were prepared by immunoSEQ multiplex PCR; TCRdb keeps only in-frame clonotypes and omits some of them. The D gene and trimming were derived from the DNA, and the V and J assignments and clone size from that table. The sample includes 200,000 to 250,000 clones, roughly 80% of them seen just once. The sequenced sample consisted of peripheral blood. The receptor's source is a man aged 80 or over with acute or convalescent COVID-19.

CDR3 sequence reads: CASSLDRGNQPQHF. The CDR3 nucleotides read TGTGCCAGCAGTCTCGACAGGGGAAATCAGCCCCAGCATTTT. The chain combines TRBV7-9 with TRBJ1-5, with 8 bases fitting TRBD1. The V segment lost 6 bases and the J segment 4 bases; nucleotides outside the gene matches: 5. CDR1 and CDR2 from the germline V gene are SEHNR and FQNEAQ (reference sequence). The CDR3 contains 14 residues.